This TCR beta chain was recovered during a study of OX40 agonist ivuxolimab in advanced cancers. Study-level points and caveats: Clonal expansion from baseline to week 6 occurred in both CD4+ and CD8+ T cells.

Profiling relied on immunoSEQ multiplex PCR, and the TCRdb table lists in-frame clones only, not all of them. The table records tens of thousands of clones, over 80% of them present only once. As concerns this clone: What it recognizes is unknown.

This CDR3 is built from 16 residues. V lost 11 bases to trimming and J lost 0 bases; unmatched junction nucleotides: 9. Germline V gene data show CDR1 as LNHDA and CDR2 as SQIVND (reference sequence). The receptor comes from an adult with an advanced solid tumor such as melanoma, head and neck, liver or kidney cancer. The sequencing here drew on CD4+ or CD8+ T cells sorted from blood, taken in a trial of the OX40 agonist ivuxolimab. The genes are TRBV19 and TRBJ2-6; 8 positions agree with TRBD1. DNA of the CDR3: TGTGCCTCCAAAGACAGGGGCAACTCTGGGGCCAACGTCCTGACTTTC. It codes for CASKDRGNSGANVLTF.